This passage covers 13 T cell receptor beta chains from one sample sequenced in a study of PD-L1 blockade in urothelial cancer. Assay: immunoSEQ multiplex PCR; the TCRdb copy retains only in-frame clones and omits some. Counted here are over 25,000 clones, roughly 83% occurring once; the ten biggest clones make up about 3%. Time point defined: peripheral blood 6 weeks after treatment start. Here the sequenced sample was PBMCs, taken around atezolizumab (anti-PD-L1) treatment. The receptors stem from a man between 65 and 85 years old with urothelial cancer.

This clone was recorded a few times. The chain joins TRBV4-1 to TRBJ1-5; D not resolved. Trimming shortened V by 6 bases and J by 9 bases, and 18 bases separated the two germline ends. The germline CDR1 and CDR2 sequences are MGHRA and YSYEKL. The CDR3 is 14 residues long. The CDR3, as DNA: TGCGCCAGCAGGGACTTGGGCAGGAATGGGCCCCAGCATTTT. As protein: CASRDLGRNGPQHF.

V gene TRBV14 combines with J gene TRBJ2-7; a weak D match, TRBD1 (5 bases). This CDR3 contains 13 residues. The germline V gene encodes CDR1 SGHDN and CDR2 FVKESK. V gave up 5 bases and J gave up 3 bases, with 11 bases separating them. The CDR3 protein is CASSSSDSYEQYF. CDR3 sequence (DNA): TGTGCCAGCAGCTCCTCTGACAGCTACGAGCAGTACTTC.

This chain links TRBV7-9 with TRBJ1-1; TRBD1 matches at 9 bases. The CDR3 runs to 14 residues. V was clipped by 3 bases and J by 1 base; unmatched bases: 0. CDR1 and CDR2 from the germline V gene are SEHNR and FQNEAQ (reference sequence). In DNA form, the CDR3 reads TGTGCCAGCAGCTTGGGACAGGGGAACACTGAAGCTTTCTTT. As protein: CASSLGQGNTEAFF.

The chain is built from TRBV7-2 and TRBJ1-2, with D possibly matching TRBD1 (6 bases). The V and J ends lost 3 bases and 4 bases respectively, with 9 bases between them. The CDR3 runs 13 residues. Germline V gene lookup returns CDR1 SGHTA and CDR2 FQGNSA. In DNA form, the CDR3 reads TGTGCCAGCAGCTTCCGGGACATCTATGGCTACACCTTC. It yields the protein CASSFRDIYGYTF. The whole variable domain, remainder taken from reference TRBV7-2 and TRBJ1-2, is GAGVSQSPSNKVTEKGKDVELRCDPISGHTALYWYRQSLGQGLEFLIYFQGNSAPDKSGLPSDRFSAERTGGSVSTLTIQRTQQEDSAVYLCASSFRDIYGYTFGSGTRLTVV.

The chain couples TRBV28 to TRBJ2-1; 9 bases are shared with TRBD2. The germline gives CDR1 MDHEN, CDR2 SYDVKM. The CDR3 extends over 14 amino acids. Unmatched junction bases numbered 5, after V lost 6 bases and J lost 5 bases. CDR3 amino acids: CASRVSGSNNEQFF. The CDR3 coding sequence is TGTGCCAGCAGAGTTAGCGGGAGTAACAATGAGCAGTTCTTC. The whole variable domain, filled in from reference TRBV28 and TRBJ2-1, reads DVKVTQSSRYLVKRTGEKVFLECVQDMDHENMFWYRQDPGLGLRLIYFSYDVKMKEKGDIPEGYSVSREKKERFSLILESASTNQTSMYLCASRVSGSNNEQFFGPGTRLTVL.

The chain uses TRBV6-5 and TRBJ2-7; the D gene is possibly TRBD1 (5 bases). The CDR3 sequence is 14 residues long. Germline CDR1 reads MNHEY; CDR2 reads SVGAGI. V lost 7 bases to trimming and J lost 0 bases, with 13 bases between them. The CDR3 nucleotides are TGTGCCAGCATGAACAGGTTTAGCTCCTACGAGCAGTACTTC. Encoded protein: CASMNRFSSYEQYF.

This clone was detected only a few times. The chain has TRBV7-2 and TRBJ2-1; D possibly corresponds to TRBD2 (6 bases). This CDR3 comprises 14 residues. Trimming shortened V by 3 bases and J by 9 bases, and 15 bases separated the two germline ends. Germline assignment: CDR1 SGHTA and CDR2 FQGNSA. Here the CDR3 DNA reads TGTGCCAGCAGCTTGCGGGAAGGGGAGTTTGAGCAGTTCTTC. It specifies CASSLREGEFEQFF.

The genes are TRBV19 and TRBJ1-4, with 8 bases that match TRBD1. V shed 6 bases, J shed 11 bases, and the junction held 5 bases outside the gene matches. The CDR3 has 12 amino acids. Germline assignment: CDR1 LNHDA and CDR2 SQIVND (reference sequence). The CDR3, as DNA: TGTGCCAGTAGACTAGACAGGGGTAAACTGTTTTTT. This translates into CASRLDRGKLFF.

This clone was observed a handful of times. This chain uses TRBV28 with TRBJ1-4, with D unclear. This CDR3 has 14 amino acids. Trimming cost V 3 bases and J 8 bases, with 13 bases left between them. CDR1 and CDR2 from the germline V gene are MDHEN and SYDVKM. CDR3 nucleotide sequence: TGTGCCAGCAGTTTCCGGGAAGATGAGGAAAAACTGTTTTTT. This translates into CASSFREDEEKLFF.

V usage is TRBV28 and J usage is TRBJ1-2; D ambiguous. Germline CDR1 and CDR2: MDHEN and SYDVKM. The CDR3 consists of 14 residues. V gave up 5 bases and J gave up 1 base, with 11 bases separating them. For the CDR3, the DNA is TGTGCCAGCAGTCAAAGAGTTCGTAACTATGGCTACACCTTC. This sequence encodes CASSQRVRNYGYTF.

The rearrangement uses TRBV19 and TRBJ2-4; 7 nucleotides align to TRBD2. V lost 8 bases, J lost 6 bases, and 10 bases stayed unmatched. Germline V gene lookup returns CDR1 LNHDA and CDR2 SQIVND (reference sequence). This CDR3 spans 14 amino acids. The CDR3 loop is CASGSWGEGNIQYF. The DNA of the CDR3 is TGTGCCAGTGGTAGCTGGGGGGAGGGAAACATTCAGTACTTC.

This clone was detected once. The rearrangement uses TRBV5-4 and TRBJ2-7, with 9 bases identical to TRBD1. Germline CDR1 and CDR2: SGHNT and YYREEE (reference sequence). The V segment lost 4 bases and the J segment 4 bases; nucleotides outside the gene matches: 6. The CDR3 totals 14 residues. The CDR3 loop reads CASSLTGQGYEQYF. The CDR3 bases are TGTGCCAGCAGCCTTACGGGACAGGGTTACGAGCAGTACTTC.

This chain uses TRBV2 with TRBJ2-1; 7 positions agree with TRBD2. This CDR3 has 11 residues. Germline loops: CDR1 SNHLY, CDR2 FYNNEI. The V gene end was trimmed by 11 bases and the J gene end by 9 bases; junction bases not matched to a gene: 7. The CDR3 DNA reads as TGTGCCGGCGCCGGGAGGAGTGAGCAGTTCTTC. Translation: CAGAGRSEQFF.